The 20 T cell receptor beta chains reported below all come from one sample, sequenced in a study of beta chain features in type 1 diabetes. Expressed TCRB transcripts got sequenced, as all isolated RNA was reverse transcribed. Using immunoSEQ multiplex PCR, the repertoire was profiled, and TCRdb retains in-frame clones only, with some absent. Seen here are some 300,000 clones, around 7.8% observed once, and the top ten hold under 1.3%. The specimen was central memory CD4+ T cells from blood. The receptors stem from a young woman in good health.

This clone has a handful of counts. The chain is built from TRBV30 and TRBJ1-3; 8 bases match TRBD1. V gave up 1 base and J gave up 3 bases; unmatched junction bases: 5. The CDR3 sequence is 15 residues long. CDR1 and CDR2 (germline): GTSNPN, SVGIG (reference sequence). CDR3: CAWSGTGIGGNTIYF. CDR3 nucleotide sequence: TGTGCCTGGAGTGGGACAGGGATCGGTGGAAACACCATATATTTT.

Only a few counts were recorded for this clone. The chain recombines TRBV5-1 with TRBJ1-6; D gene ambiguous. Germline assignment: CDR1 SGHRS and CDR2 YFSETQ. Trimming left V 4 bases short and J 8 bases short, with 16 bases between. There are 15 residues in the CDR3. The CDR3 nucleotides are TGCGCCAGCAGCCGCGGGTTGGCTGGAGATTCACCCCTCCACTTT. Amino acids: CASSRGLAGDSPLHF.

This clone occurred a few times. This chain connects TRBV7-9 to TRBJ1-1, with D tentatively TRBD1 (6 bases). Per germline, CDR1 SEHNR and CDR2 FQNEAQ (reference sequence). Trimming pared 5 bases from V and 6 bases from J, leaving 19 bases between. This CDR3 spans 15 amino acids. This CDR3 reads CASSTWDAGAPEAFF. CDR3 coding DNA: TGTGCCAGCAGCACGTGGGACGCGGGGGCCCCTGAAGCTTTCTTT.

This clone showed up many times. The gene calls are TRBV21-1 and TRBJ1-2; TRBD1 is taken as the D call from the table, unchecked against the DNA. TRBV21-1 is given as a pseudogene. The length of the CDR3 is 12 residues. The CDR3 loop reads CASTDRGYGYTF. The CDR3 region has the DNA TGTGCCAGCACTGACAGGGGCTATGGCTACACCTTC.

J is TRBJ2-5 and V is TRBV5-1; the D is unclear. V lost 4 bases, J lost 5 bases, and 21 bases lay in between. Germline assignment: CDR1 SGHRS and CDR2 YFSETQ. This CDR3 has 16 amino acids. The CDR3 coding sequence is TGCGCCAGCAGCCGTGGGCATAGCTTGAACGGGGAGACCCAGTACTTC. Residues: CASSRGHSLNGETQYF.

This chain uses TRBV5-1 with TRBJ1-4; D is uncertain. Germline CDR1 reads SGHRS; CDR2 reads YFSETQ. The CDR3 covers 13 residues. Trimming took 4 bases from V and 5 from J, leaving 9 bases between them. The CDR3 region is CASSIGTNEKLFF. DNA of the CDR3: TGCGCCAGCAGCATCGGAACAAATGAAAAACTGTTTTTT.

The table lists this clone with many counts. This chain joins TRBV5-4 and TRBJ2-2, with a weak D call TRBD2 (6 bases). The V gene lost 5 bases and the J gene lost 5 bases, with 13 bases spanning the gap. Germline values: CDR1 SGHNT, CDR2 YYREEE (reference sequence). The length of the CDR3 is 14 residues. The CDR3, as DNA: TGTGCCAGCAGTACGAAAGGAGGGACCGGGGAGCTGTTTTTT. It translates to CASSTKGGTGELFF.

This clone has just a few counts. The chain is built from TRBV5-4 and TRBJ2-7; 7 bases are a match to TRBD2. The CDR3 has 15 amino acids. V lost 3 bases, J lost 3 bases, and 9 bases stayed unmatched. In germline, CDR1 is SGHNT, CDR2 YYREEE (reference sequence). CDR3 sequence reads: CASSSGGGFIYEQYF. In DNA, the CDR3 is TGTGCCAGCAGCTCGGGGGGAGGGTTCATCTACGAGCAGTACTTC.

The chain carries TRBV2 and TRBJ2-4; possible D gene TRBD1, 7 bases. Trimming took 7 bases from V and 0 from J, leaving 28 bases between them. The CDR3 consists of 20 residues. From germline, CDR1 is SNHLY and CDR2 FYNNEI. In DNA form, the CDR3 reads TGTGCCAGCACACTGCGGGACAGCCACTTATCCCTTGTAGCCAAAAACATTCAGTACTTC. It yields the protein CASTLRDSHLSLVAKNIQYF.

This clone was picked up a small number of times. The chain couples TRBV28 to TRBJ1-2; TRBD1 agrees at 9 bases. Losses at the gene ends were 5 bases for V and 7 bases for J; bases not matched to a gene: 17. This CDR3 has 17 amino acids. Per the germline V gene, CDR1 is MDHEN and CDR2 is SYDVKM. CDR3 coding DNA: TGTGCCAGCAGTCCTCCCCGGGGGGGACAGGGAGTCCGTGGCTACACCTTC. Translating it yields CASSPPRGGQGVRGYTF.

This clone occurred a few times. V is TRBV25-1 and J is TRBJ2-3; no clear D. V was pared by 4 bases and J by 2 bases, with 22 bases between. CDR1 is MGHDK and CDR2 is SYGVNS in the germline V gene. This CDR3 is built from 18 residues. The CDR3 region has the DNA TGTGCCAGCAGTGCAAACAATTCGACGGCCTCACTCACAGATACGCAGTATTTT. Encoded protein: CASSANNSTASLTDTQYF.

The rearrangement joins TRBV28 to TRBJ2-2; possible D gene TRBD2, 5 bases. Germline V lookup: CDR1 MDHEN, CDR2 SYDVKM. V lost 1 base to trimming and J lost 9 bases, with 6 bases between them. This CDR3 has 12 amino acids. The CDR3 reads CASSLFGRELFF. In DNA form, the CDR3 reads TGTGCCAGCAGTTTATTCGGGAGGGAGCTGTTTTTT.

The rearrangement joins TRBV29-1 to TRBJ2-2; tentative D call: TRBD1 (6 bases). With 7 bases removed from V and 1 base from J, the gap between germline ends came to 7 bases. Germline values: CDR1 SQVTM, CDR2 ANQGSEA. The CDR3 totals 12 residues. CDR3 region: CSGGQNTGELFF. The CDR3 DNA reads TGCAGCGGGGGACAGAACACCGGGGAGCTGTTTTTT.

This clone turned up a few times. V and J are TRBV28 and TRBJ2-7, with D perhaps given as TRBD1 or TRBD2 (5 bases each). The CDR3 sequence is 13 residues long. The V end lost 1 base, the J end lost 9 bases, and 13 bases lay between the germline ends. CDR1 and CDR2 from the germline V gene are MDHEN and SYDVKM. The CDR3 reads CASSLSAGTGQYV. The DNA for the CDR3 is TGTGCCAGCAGTTTATCCGCAGGGACCGGGCAGTACGTC.

This chain uses TRBV7-9 with TRBJ2-1; D is ambiguous. The length of the CDR3 is 15 residues. With 0 bases removed from V and 0 bases from J, the gap between germline ends came to 6 bases. Germline V gives CDR1 SEHNR, CDR2 FQNEAQ (reference sequence). The CDR3 sequence: CASSLADPSYNEQFF. CDR3 sequence (DNA): TGTGCCAGCAGCTTAGCGGATCCCTCCTACAATGAGCAGTTCTTC. The full variable domain, with the rest looked up from reference TRBV7-9 and TRBJ2-1, is DTGVSQNPRHKITKRGQNVTFRCDPISEHNRLYWYRQTLGQGPEFLTYFQNEAQLEKSRLLSDRFSAERPKGSFSTLEIQRTEQGDSAMYLCASSLADPSYNEQFFGPGTRLTVL.

The chain carries TRBV28 and TRBJ1-5; unclear D gene. Trimming cost V 7 bases and J 4 bases, with 17 bases left between them. The CDR3 loop spans 15 amino acids. Germline CDR1 and CDR2: MDHEN and SYDVKM. CDR3 nucleotides: TGTGCCAGCATCGGGAGCCGAATTGGGAATCAGCCCCAGCATTTT. This codes for CASIGSRIGNQPQHF.

This clone was seen a few times. The gene calls are TRBV7-8 and TRBJ1-1; D might be TRBD1 (5 bases). Germline loops: CDR1 SGHVS, CDR2 FQNEAQ. The CDR3 sequence is 13 residues long. V lost 5 bases and J 4 bases, leaving 11 bases between the germline ends. The CDR3 sequence: CASSPRGVTEAFF. The CDR3 DNA reads as TGTGCCAGCAGCCCAAGAGGGGTCACTGAAGCTTTCTTT.

The chain recombines TRBV2 with TRBJ1-3, with D possibly matching TRBD1 (5 bases). V gave up 4 bases and J gave up 2 bases, with 9 bases separating them. The germline V gene has CDR1 SNHLY and CDR2 FYNNEI. The CDR3 totals 14 residues. CDR3 amino acids: CASSGQWTGNTIYF. DNA for the CDR3: TGTGCCAGCAGTGGACAGTGGACTGGAAACACCATATATTTT.

At least ten counts were recorded for this clone. The chain recombines TRBV28 with TRBJ1-5; 9 nucleotides line up with TRBD1. The CDR3 is made up of 18 amino acids. J lost 0 bases, V lost 6 bases, and 12 bases had no gene match. The germline CDR1 and CDR2 sequences are MDHEN and SYDVKM. The CDR3 nucleotides are TGTGCCAGCAGAGGGGAAGGGACAGGGATTTTTAGCAATCAGCCCCAGCATTTT. Residues: CASRGEGTGIFSNQPQHF. Looking up the rest from reference TRBV28 and TRBJ1-5 gives the full variable domain: DVKVTQSSRYLVKRTGEKVFLECVQDMDHENMFWYRQDPGLGLRLIYFSYDVKMKEKGDIPEGYSVSREKKERFSLILESASTNQTSMYLCASRGEGTGIFSNQPQHFGDGTRLSIL.

This clone was observed many times. V gene TRBV4-3 combines with J gene TRBJ1-4; D gene unclear. Germline CDR1 reads LGHNA; CDR2 reads YSLEER. Trimming removed 0 bases at V and 4 bases at J, with 12 bases between. The CDR3 extends over 16 amino acids. The CDR3 protein is CASSQEGWRLNEKLFF. Here the CDR3 DNA reads TGCGCCAGCAGCCAAGAAGGATGGAGGCTTAATGAAAAACTGTTTTTT.